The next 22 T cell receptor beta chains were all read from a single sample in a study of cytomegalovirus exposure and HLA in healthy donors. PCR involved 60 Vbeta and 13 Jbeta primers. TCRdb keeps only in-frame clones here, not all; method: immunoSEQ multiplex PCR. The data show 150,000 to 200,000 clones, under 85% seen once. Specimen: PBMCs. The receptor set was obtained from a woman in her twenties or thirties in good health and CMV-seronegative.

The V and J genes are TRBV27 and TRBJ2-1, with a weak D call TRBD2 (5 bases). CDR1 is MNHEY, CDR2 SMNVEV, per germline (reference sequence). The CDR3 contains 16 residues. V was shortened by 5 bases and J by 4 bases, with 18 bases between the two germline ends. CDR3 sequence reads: CASSPPAGLLYNEQFF. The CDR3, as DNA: TGTGCCAGCAGTCCCCCGGCGGGCCTCTTATACAATGAGCAGTTCTTC.

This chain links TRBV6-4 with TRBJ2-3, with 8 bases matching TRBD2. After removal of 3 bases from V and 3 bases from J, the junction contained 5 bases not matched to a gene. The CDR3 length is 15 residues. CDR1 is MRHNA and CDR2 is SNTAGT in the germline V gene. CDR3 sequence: CASSEGAGETDTQYF. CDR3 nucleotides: TGTGCCAGCAGTGAAGGAGCGGGGGAAACAGATACGCAGTATTTT.

CDR3: CAISESWGYDKETQYF. CDR3 bases: TGTGCCATCAGTGAGTCGTGGGGCTATGACAAAGAGACCCAGTACTTC. The chain recombines TRBV10-3 with TRBJ2-5, with D possibly TRBD1 on 5 matching bases. This CDR3 region has 16 residues. Trimming pared 0 bases from V and 3 bases from J, leaving 14 bases between. Germline V lookup: CDR1 ENHRY, CDR2 SYGVKD.

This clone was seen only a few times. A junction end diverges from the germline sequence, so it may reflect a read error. This CDR3 reads CASSRDRDTGELFF. The CDR3 nucleotides are TGTGCTAGCAGCCGGGACAGGGACACCGGGGAGCTGTTTTTT. The genes are TRBV7-7 and TRBJ2-2, with 9 bases aligning to TRBD1. Germline assignment: CDR1 SSHAT and CDR2 FNYEAQ (reference sequence). The CDR3 has 14 amino acids. The full variable domain, completed using reference TRBV7-7 and TRBJ2-2, is GAGVSQSPRYKVTKRGQDVTLRCDPISSHATLYWYQQALGQGPEFLTYFNYEAQPDKSGLPSDRFSAERPEGSISTLTIQRTEQRDSAMYRCASSRDRDTGELFFGEGSRLTVL.

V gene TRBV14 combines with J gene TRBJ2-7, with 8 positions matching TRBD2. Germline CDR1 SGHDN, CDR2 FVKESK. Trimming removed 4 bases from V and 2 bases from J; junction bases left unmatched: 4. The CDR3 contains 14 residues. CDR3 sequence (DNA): TGTGCCAGCAGCCCCGCGGGGGGCCCCTACGAGCAGTACTTC. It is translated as CASSPAGGPYEQYF. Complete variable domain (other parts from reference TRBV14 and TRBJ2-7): EAGVTQFPSHSVIEKGQTVTLRCDPISGHDNLYWYRRVMGKEIKFLLHFVKESKQDESGMPNNRFLAERTGGTYSTLKVQPAELEDSGVYFCASSPAGGPYEQYFGPGTRLTVT.

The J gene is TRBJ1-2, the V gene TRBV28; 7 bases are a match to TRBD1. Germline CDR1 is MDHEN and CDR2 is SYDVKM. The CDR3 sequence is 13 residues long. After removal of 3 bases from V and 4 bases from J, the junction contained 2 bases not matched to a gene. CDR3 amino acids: CASSLEGAYGYTF. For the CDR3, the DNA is TGTGCCAGCAGTTTGGAGGGGGCCTATGGCTACACCTTC.

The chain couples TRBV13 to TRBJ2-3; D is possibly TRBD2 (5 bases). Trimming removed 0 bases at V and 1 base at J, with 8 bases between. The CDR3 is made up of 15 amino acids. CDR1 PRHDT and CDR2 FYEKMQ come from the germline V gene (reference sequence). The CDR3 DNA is TGTGCCAGCAGCTTAGGTAACGGGGGCACAGATACGCAGTATTTT. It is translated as CASSLGNGGTDTQYF.

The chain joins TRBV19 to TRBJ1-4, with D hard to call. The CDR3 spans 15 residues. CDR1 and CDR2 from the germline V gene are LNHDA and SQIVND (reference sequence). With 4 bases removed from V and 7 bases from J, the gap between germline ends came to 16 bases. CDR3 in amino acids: CASSTVTWRGEKLFF. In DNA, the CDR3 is TGTGCCAGTAGTACAGTAACGTGGCGCGGTGAAAAACTGTTTTTT.

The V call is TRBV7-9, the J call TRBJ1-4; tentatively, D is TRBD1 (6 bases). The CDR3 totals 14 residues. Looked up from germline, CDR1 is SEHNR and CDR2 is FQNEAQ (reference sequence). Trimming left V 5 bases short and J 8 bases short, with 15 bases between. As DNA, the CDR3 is TGTGCCAGCAGCGGGGGCCCCCGAGGAGAAAAACTGTTTTTT. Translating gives CASSGGPRGEKLFF.

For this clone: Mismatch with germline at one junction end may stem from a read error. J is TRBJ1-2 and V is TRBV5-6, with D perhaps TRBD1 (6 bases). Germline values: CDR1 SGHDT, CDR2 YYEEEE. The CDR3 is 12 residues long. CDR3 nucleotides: TGTGCCAGCAGCCTCCTTAGGGGGATTTCCAACTTC. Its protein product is CASSLLRGISNF.

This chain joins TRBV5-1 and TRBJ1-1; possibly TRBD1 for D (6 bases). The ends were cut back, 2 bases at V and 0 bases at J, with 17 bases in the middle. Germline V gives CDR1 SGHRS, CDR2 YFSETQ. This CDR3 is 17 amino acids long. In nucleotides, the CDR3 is TGCGCCAGCAGCTTTGAGGTCAGGGGAACCCTGAACACTGAAGCTTTCTTT. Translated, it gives CASSFEVRGTLNTEAFF.

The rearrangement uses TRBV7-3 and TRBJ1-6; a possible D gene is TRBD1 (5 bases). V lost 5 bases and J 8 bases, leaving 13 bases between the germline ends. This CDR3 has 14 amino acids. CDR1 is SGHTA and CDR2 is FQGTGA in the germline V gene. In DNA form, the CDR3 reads TGTGCCAGCAGCCCCGGGGGAGGTTATTCACCCCTCCACTTT. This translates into CASSPGGGYSPLHF.

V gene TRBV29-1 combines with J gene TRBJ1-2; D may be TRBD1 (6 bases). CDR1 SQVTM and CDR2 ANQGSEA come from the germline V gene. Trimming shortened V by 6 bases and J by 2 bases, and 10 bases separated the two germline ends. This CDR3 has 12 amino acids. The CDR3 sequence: CSVGDKNYGYTF. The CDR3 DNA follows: TGCAGCGTAGGGGACAAGAACTATGGCTACACCTTC.

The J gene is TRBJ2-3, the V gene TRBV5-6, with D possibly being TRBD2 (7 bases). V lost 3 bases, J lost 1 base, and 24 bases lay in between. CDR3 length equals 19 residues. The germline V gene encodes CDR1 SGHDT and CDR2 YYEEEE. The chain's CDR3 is CASSWGGAGTRVGTDTQYF. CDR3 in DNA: TGTGCCAGCAGCTGGGGGGGGGCTGGGACGAGGGTTGGCACAGATACGCAGTATTTT.

CDR3 sequence: CASSLEGQGHSPLHF. CDR3 nucleotides: TGCGCCAGCAGCTTGGAGGGACAGGGGCATTCACCCCTCCACTTT. The chain uses TRBV5-1 and TRBJ1-6, with TRBD1 matching 10 bases. CDR3 length: 15 residues. Germline V gives CDR1 SGHRS, CDR2 YFSETQ. The V and J ends lost 0 bases and 8 bases, in that order; junction bases with no gene match: 2.

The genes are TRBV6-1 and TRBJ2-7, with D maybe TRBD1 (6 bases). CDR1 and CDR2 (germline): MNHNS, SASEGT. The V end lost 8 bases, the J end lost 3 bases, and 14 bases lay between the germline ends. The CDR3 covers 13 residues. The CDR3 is CASEQGSGYEQYF. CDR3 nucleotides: TGTGCCAGCGAGCAGGGGAGTGGCTACGAGCAGTACTTC.

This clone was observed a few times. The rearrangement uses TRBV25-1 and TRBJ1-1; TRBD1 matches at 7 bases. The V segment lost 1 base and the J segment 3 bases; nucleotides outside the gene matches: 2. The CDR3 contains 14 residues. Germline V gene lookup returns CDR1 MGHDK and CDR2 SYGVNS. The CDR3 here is CASSESRGHTEAFF. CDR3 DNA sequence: TGTGCCAGCAGTGAATCGAGGGGGCACACTGAAGCTTTCTTT.

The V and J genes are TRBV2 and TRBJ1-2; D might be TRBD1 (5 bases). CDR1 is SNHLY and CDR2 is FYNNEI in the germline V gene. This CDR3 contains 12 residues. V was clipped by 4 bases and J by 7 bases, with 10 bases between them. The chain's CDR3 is CASSVWGGGYTF. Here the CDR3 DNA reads TGTGCCAGCAGTGTATGGGGGGGTGGCTACACCTTC.

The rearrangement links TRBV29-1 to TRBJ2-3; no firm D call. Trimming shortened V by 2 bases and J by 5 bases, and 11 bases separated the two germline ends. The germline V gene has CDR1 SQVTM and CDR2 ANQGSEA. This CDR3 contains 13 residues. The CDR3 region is CSVEPPGEDTQYF. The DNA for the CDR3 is TGCAGCGTTGAACCCCCCGGTGAAGATACGCAGTATTTT.

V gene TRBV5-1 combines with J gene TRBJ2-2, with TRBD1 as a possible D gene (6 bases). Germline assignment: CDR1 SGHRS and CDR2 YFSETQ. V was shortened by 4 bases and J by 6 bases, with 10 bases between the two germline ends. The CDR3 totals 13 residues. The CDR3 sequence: CASSPEGAGELFF. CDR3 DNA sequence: TGCGCCAGCAGCCCAGAGGGGGCCGGGGAGCTGTTTTTT. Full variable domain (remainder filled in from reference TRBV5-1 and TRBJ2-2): KAGVTQTPRYLIKTRGQQVTLSCSPISGHRSVSWYQQTPGQGLQFLFEYFSETQRNKGNFPGRFSGRQFSNSRSEMNVSTLELGDSALYLCASSPEGAGELFFGEGSRLTVL.

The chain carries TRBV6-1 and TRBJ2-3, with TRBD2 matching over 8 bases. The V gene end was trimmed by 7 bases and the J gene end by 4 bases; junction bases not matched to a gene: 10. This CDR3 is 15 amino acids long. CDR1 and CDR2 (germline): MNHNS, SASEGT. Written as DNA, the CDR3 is TGTGCCAGCACCCCGGCGGGACTAGGGGCAGATACGCAGTATTTT. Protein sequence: CASTPAGLGADTQYF.

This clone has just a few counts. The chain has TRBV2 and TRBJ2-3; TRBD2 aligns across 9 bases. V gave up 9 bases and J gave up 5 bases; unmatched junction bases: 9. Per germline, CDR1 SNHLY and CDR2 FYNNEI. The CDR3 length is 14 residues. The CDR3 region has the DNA TGTGCCAGTGCGGGGGGGACAATGGGAGATACGCAGTATTTT. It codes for CASAGGTMGDTQYF. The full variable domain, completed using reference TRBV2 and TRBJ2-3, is EPEVTQTPSHQVTQMGQEVILRCVPISNHLYFYWYRQILGQKVEFLVSFYNNEISEKSEIFDDQFSVERPDGSNFTLKIRSTKLEDSAMYFCASAGGTMGDTQYFGPGTRLTVL.